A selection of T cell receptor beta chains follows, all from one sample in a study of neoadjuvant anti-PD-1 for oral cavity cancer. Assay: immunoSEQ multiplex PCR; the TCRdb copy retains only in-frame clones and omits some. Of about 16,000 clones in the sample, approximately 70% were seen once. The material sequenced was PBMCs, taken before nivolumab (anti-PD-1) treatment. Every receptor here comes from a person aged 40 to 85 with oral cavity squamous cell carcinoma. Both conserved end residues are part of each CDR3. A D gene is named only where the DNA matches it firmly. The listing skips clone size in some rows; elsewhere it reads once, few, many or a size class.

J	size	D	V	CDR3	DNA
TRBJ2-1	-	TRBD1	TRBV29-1	CSVHPQGVGEQFF	TGCAGCGTTCATCCGCAGGGGGTCGGTGAGCAGTTCTTC
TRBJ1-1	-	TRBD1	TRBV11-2	CASSPDRSTGRWNTEAFF	TGTGCCAGCAGCCCAGATCGTTCGACAGGGCGGTGGAACACTGAAGCTTTCTTT
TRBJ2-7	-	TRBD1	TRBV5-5	CASSLGQGVISYEQYF	TGTGCCAGCAGCTTGGGACAGGGGGTGATCTCCTACGAGCAGTACTTC
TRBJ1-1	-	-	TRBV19	CASSNSMNTEAFF	TGTGCCAGTAGTAACAGCATGAACACTGAAGCTTTCTTT
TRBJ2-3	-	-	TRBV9	CASSVSGEFTDTQYF	TGTGCCAGCAGCGTATCGGGGGAGTTCACAGATACGCAGTATTTT
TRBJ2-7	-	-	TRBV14	CASSQVASGSPYF	-
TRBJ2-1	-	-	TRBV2	CASRGSLGNEQFF	TGTGCCAGCAGAGGGTCACTCGGCAATGAGCAGTTCTTC
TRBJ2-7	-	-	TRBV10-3	CAISEAREQYF	TGTGCCATCAGTGAGGCCCGCGAGCAGTACTTC
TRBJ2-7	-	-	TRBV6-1	CASTSSVVSTYEQYF	TGTGCCAGCACCTCCTCAGTCGTTTCCACCTACGAGCAGTACTTC
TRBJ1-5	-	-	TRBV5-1	CASSPGQPGGQPQHF	TGCGCCAGCAGCCCCGGACAGCCTGGAGGGCAGCCCCAGCATTTT
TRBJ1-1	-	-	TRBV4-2	CASSHASSGTEAFF	TGTGCCAGCAGCCACGCGTCCTCTGGGACTGAAGCTTTCTTT
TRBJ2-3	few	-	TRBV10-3	CAISESYEDTQYF	TGTGCCATCAGTGAGTCGTATGAAGATACGCAGTATTTT
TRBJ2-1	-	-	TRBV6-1	CASVRRALNEQFF	TGTGCCAGCGTGCGGCGGGCCCTCAATGAGCAGTTCTTC
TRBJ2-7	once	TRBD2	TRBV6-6	CASYWASGPYEQYF	TGTGCCAGCTACTGGGCTAGCGGTCCCTACGAGCAGTACTTC
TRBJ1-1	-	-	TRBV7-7	CASSFGTNRGNTEAFF	TGTGCTAGCAGCTTTGGGACAAATCGGGGTAACACTGAAGCTTTCTTT
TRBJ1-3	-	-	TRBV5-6	CASSIRQTWSGNTIYF	TGTGCCAGCAGCATCCGACAGACGTGGTCCGGAAACACCATATATTTT
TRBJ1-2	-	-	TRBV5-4	CASSKVPSADYGYTF	TGTGCCAGCAGCAAAGTACCATCCGCTGATTATGGCTACACCTTC
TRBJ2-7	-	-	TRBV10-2	CASAEGGLGPSPSYEQYF	TGCGCCAGCGCCGAGGGCGGCCTTGGTCCCTCCCCCTCCTACGAGCAGTACTTC
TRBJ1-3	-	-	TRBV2	CAGGSSGNTIYF	TGTGCCGGGGGAAGTTCTGGAAACACCATATATTTT
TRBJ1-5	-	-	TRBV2	CASSEAGQGYGQPQHF	TGTGCCAGCAGTGAAGCCGGGCAGGGCTATGGACAGCCCCAGCATTTT
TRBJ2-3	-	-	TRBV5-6	CASSLRSPATDTQYF	TGTGCCAGCAGCTTGAGAAGTCCCGCCACAGATACGCAGTATTTT
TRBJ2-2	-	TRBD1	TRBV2	CASSSDRVRNTGELFF	TGTGCCAGCAGTTCTGACAGGGTGAGGAACACCGGGGAGCTGTTTTTT
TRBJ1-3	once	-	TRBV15	CATSRAGGASGNTIYF	TGTGCCACCAGCCGCGCCGGGGGGGCCTCTGGAAACACCATATATTTT
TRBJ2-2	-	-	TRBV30	CAWSVSGSGELFF	TGTGCCTGGAGTGTAAGTGGGTCCGGGGAGCTGTTTTTT
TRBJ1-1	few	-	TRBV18	CASSPLNRDNTEAFF	TGTGCCAGCTCACCCCTAAACAGGGACAACACTGAAGCTTTCTTT
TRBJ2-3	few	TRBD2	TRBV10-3	CAISERAGAPDTQYF	TGTGCCATCAGTGAGCGAGCGGGAGCTCCCGATACGCAGTATTTT
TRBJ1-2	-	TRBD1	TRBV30	CAWTSGQGGIYGYTF	TGTGCCTGGACCTCGGGACAGGGTGGTATCTATGGCTACACCTTC
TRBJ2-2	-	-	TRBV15	CATSRGGALNTGELFF	TGTGCCACCAGCAGAGGGGGGGCGCTGAACACCGGGGAGCTGTTTTTT
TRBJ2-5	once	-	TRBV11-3	CASSLDRQRQQETQYF	TGTGCCAGCAGCTTAGATAGGCAGAGACAGCAAGAGACCCAGTACTTC
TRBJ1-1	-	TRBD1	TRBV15	CATSVDRGPSEAFF	TGTGCCACCAGCGTGGATAGGGGGCCTAGTGAAGCTTTCTTT